In its sample, the clone carrying this T cell receptor beta chain was seen a few times. What it binds is unknown. These data belong to a study of Graves' ophthalmopathy and Graves' hyperthyroidism. Study-wide results and limits: Also, most clonotypes expanded in the thyroid above 0.001 frequency appeared in blood.

Amplified TCR beta CDR3 regions were obtained using RNA transcripts as template. RT-PCR was first run with HTBI primers, then multiplex PCR in a second round. Via MiXCR, TCRdb re-called the multiplex PCR reads, giving one row per CDR3 protein. The sample comprises about 1.1 million distinct CDR3 sequences, about 38% of which are singletons, and 8.5% to 14% rests with the top ten. New diagnoses, under 2 months' duration, and ages 18 to 65 characterized the hyperthyroidism patients. Germline V gene data show CDR1 as SQVTM and CDR2 as ANQGSEA. V lost 7 bases, J lost 2 bases, and 10 bases lay in between. CDR3 length: 12 amino acids.

The origin of this receptor is an adult man with Graves' hyperthyroidism. The rearrangement joins TRBV29-1 to TRBJ2-3, with a possible D match to TRBD1 (6 bases). The specimen sequenced was peripheral blood or thyroid tissue (not recorded which). The CDR3 protein is CSGRGNTDTQYF. CDR3 coding DNA: TGCAGCGGAAGGGGGAACACAGATACGCAGTATTTT.